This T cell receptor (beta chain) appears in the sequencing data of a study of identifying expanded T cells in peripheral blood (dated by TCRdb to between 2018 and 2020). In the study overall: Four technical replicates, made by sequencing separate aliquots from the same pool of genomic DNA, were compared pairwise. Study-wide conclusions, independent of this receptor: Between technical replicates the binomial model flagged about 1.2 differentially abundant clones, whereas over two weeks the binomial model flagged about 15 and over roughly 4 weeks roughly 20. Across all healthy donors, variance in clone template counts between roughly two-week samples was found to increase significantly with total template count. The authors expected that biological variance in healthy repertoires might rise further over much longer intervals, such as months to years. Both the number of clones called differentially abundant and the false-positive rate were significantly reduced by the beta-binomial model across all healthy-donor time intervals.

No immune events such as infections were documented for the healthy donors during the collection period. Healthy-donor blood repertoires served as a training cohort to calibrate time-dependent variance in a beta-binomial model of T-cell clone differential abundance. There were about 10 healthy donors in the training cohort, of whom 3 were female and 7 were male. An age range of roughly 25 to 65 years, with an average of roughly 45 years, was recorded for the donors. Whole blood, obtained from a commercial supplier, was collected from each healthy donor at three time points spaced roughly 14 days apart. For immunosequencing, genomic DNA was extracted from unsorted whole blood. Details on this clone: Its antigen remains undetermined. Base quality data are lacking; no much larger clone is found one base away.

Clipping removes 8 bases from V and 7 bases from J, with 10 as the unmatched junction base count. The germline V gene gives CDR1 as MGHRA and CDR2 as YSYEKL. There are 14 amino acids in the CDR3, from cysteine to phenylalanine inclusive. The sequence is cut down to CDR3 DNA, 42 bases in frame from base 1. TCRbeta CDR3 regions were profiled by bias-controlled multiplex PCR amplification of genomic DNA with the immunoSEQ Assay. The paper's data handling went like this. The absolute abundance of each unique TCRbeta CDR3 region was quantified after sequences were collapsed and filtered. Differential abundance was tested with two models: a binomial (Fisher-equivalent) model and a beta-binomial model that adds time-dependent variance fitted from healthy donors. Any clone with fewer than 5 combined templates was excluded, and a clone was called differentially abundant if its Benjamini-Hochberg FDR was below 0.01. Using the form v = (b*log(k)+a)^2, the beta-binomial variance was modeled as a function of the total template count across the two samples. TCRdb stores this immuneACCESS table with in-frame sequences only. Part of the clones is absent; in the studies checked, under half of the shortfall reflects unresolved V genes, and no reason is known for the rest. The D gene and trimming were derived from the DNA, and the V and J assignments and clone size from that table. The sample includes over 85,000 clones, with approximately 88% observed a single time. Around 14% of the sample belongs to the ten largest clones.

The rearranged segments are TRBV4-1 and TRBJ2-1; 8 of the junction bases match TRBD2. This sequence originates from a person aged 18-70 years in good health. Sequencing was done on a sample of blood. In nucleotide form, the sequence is TGCGCCAGCGGTACCGGGACTAGGGGAAATGAGCAGTTCTTC. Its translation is CASGTGTRGNEQFF.